The next 8 T cell receptor beta chains were all read from a single sample in a study of cytomegalovirus exposure and HLA in healthy donors. Primers: 60 Vbeta forward and 13 Jbeta reverse. TCRdb keeps only in-frame clones here, not all; method: immunoSEQ multiplex PCR. The sample yields roughly 150,000 clones, roughly three quarters seen once. Sequenced sample: PBMCs. The receptor source for this set is a male donor in good health and CMV-seronegative.

The chain combines TRBV10-3 with TRBJ1-5; D possibly corresponds to TRBD1 (6 bases). Between the trimmed V and J ends, which lost 7 bases and 2 bases, there was a span of 18 bases. This CDR3 is built from 16 residues. Germline V gene sequence: CDR1 ENHRY, CDR2 SYGVKD. The CDR3 nucleotides are TGTGCCATCACCGAACCAGGGGTTAGGGGCAATCAGCCCCAGCATTTT. Residues: CAITEPGVRGNQPQHF.

The chain uses TRBV4-2 and TRBJ1-5; 11 bases align to TRBD1. Germline V CDR1 and CDR2: LGHNA, YNFKEQ. After removal of 3 bases from V and 4 bases from J, the junction contained 5 bases not matched to a gene. This CDR3 comprises 16 residues. The CDR3 loop reads CASSQEGTGGNQPQHF. The CDR3 DNA reads TGTGCCAGCAGCCAGGAGGGGACAGGGGGGAATCAGCCCCAGCATTTT.

This chain uses TRBV19 with TRBJ2-3; possibly TRBD2 for D (5 bases). CDR3 size: 15 residues. V lost 3 bases to trimming and J lost 4 bases, with 14 bases between them. CDR1 is LNHDA, CDR2 SQIVND, per germline (reference sequence). In DNA form, the CDR3 reads TGTGCCAGTAGTATTCGGGGATTGGATGCAGATACGCAGTATTTT. Protein sequence: CASSIRGLDADTQYF.

This clone has a single count. The rearrangement uses TRBV27 and TRBJ1-5, with 9 bases matching TRBD1. The CDR3 covers 16 residues. The V gene end was trimmed by 6 bases and the J gene end by 7 bases; junction bases not matched to a gene: 13. Looked up from germline, CDR1 is MNHEY and CDR2 is SMNVEV (reference sequence). CDR3 in amino acids: CASSLRPDRGSQPQHF. The DNA for the CDR3 is TGTGCCAGCAGCTTACGCCCGGACAGGGGAAGCCAGCCCCAGCATTTT.

The chain carries TRBV6-1 and TRBJ2-1; 7 nucleotides match TRBD1. The CDR3 length is 17 residues. CDR1 MNHNS and CDR2 SASEGT come from the germline V gene. Trimming removed 3 bases from V and 0 bases from J; junction bases left unmatched: 8. DNA for the CDR3: TGTGCCAGCAGTGACCTCCAAGGGGGCCTCTCCTACAATGAGCAGTTCTTC. As protein: CASSDLQGGLSYNEQFF.

The V gene is TRBV5-5, the J gene TRBJ2-5; TRBD1 is a possible D gene (6 bases). CDR3 size: 12 residues. Germline V gene sequence: CDR1 SGHKS, CDR2 YYEKEE (reference sequence). Trimming shortened V by 5 bases and J by 11 bases, and 16 bases separated the two germline ends. Written as DNA, the CDR3 is TGTGCCAGCAGTGGGACGGTAACAGGGCAGTACTTC. Translated: CASSGTVTGQYF. Variable domain in full (rest from reference TRBV5-5 and TRBJ2-5): DAGVTQSPTHLIKTRGQQVTLRCSPISGHKSVSWYQQVLGQGPQFIFQYYEKEERGRGNFPDRFSARQFPNYSSELNVNALLLGDSALYLCASSGTVTGQYFGPGTRLLVL.

The chain employs TRBV6-5 and TRBJ2-3; D not certain. The CDR3 consists of 15 residues. CDR1 and CDR2 from the germline V gene are MNHEY and SVGAGI. V lost 6 bases and J lost 4, with 17 bases in between. The DNA of the CDR3 is TGTGCCAGCAGGGGTGACCTGGTGGGCCCAGATACGCAGTATTTT. It specifies CASRGDLVGPDTQYF.

The rearrangement uses TRBV21-1 and TRBJ2-5; the table's D call, TRBD2, has no DNA check behind it. TRBV21-1 is classified as a pseudogene. The CDR3 is 17 amino acids. CDR3 sequence: CASSKGTASGGEETQYF. The CDR3 coding sequence is TGTGCCAGCAGCAAAGGAACGGCTAGCGGGGGGGAAGAGACCCAGTACTTC.